Listed here is a single TCR beta chain. It has no known antigen specificity. The record has no base qualities; no much larger clone is one base away. Libraries were constructed by the immunoSEQ multiplex PCR assay. For the multiplex PCR, a mixture combining 60 forward primers for TCR Vbeta segments and 13 reverse primers for TCR Jbeta segments was used. Amplification of the CDR3 region of rearranged TCR beta genes was performed with a multiplex PCR assay on genomic DNA. The Illumina HiSeq System was used to sequence the amplified TCR beta libraries as 87-base-pair reads. As for the original processing: In a later analysis, tens of millions of unique TCR beta chains were counted across the 650 to 700 repertoires, and approximately 11 million of these chains were shared by at least two donors. A nearest-neighbor algorithm error-corrected the raw reads and collapsed the reads into unique sequences, merging closely related sequences to remove PCR and sequencing errors. To assign V, D and J gene segments, CDR3 sequences were aligned to IMGT reference sequences. For a sequence to be retained, a match of at least six nucleotides to both a V gene segment and a J gene segment was required. Rearrangements were called productive when the CDR3 lacked stop codons and stayed in frame with V and J; all others were non-productive. Following IMGT convention, CDR3 was defined as the stretch from the second conserved V-encoded cysteine to the conserved J-encoded phenylalanine. Sequences without an unambiguous match to a single V gene segment were excluded from the earlier analysis of 450 to 650 of the donors. In an earlier analysis of 450 to 700 of the donors, V segments were called functional above 56.7% productive rearrangements and were called segregating when the between-donor standard deviation exceeded 5%. A statistical classification framework was built for diagnosing cytomegalovirus status from the catalog of TCR beta chain sequences. In a later analysis, V and J genes were assigned by comparing TCR nucleotide sequences against IMGT/GENE-DB human TR gene sequences. In a later analysis, CDR3 sequences and most-parsimonious VDJ recombination scenarios were assigned using the TCRdist pipeline. A later analysis defined each TCR beta chain by its CDR3 amino acid sequence plus V-gene family, and excluded reads lacking a unique V-gene family. To address suspected cross-contamination and a sequencing artifact, a later analysis removed around 590 highly shared, low-generation-probability nucleotide sequences. In a later analysis, a clonal expansion index for each public chain was calculated from normalized within-repertoire ranks of inferred template counts. Generation probabilities in a later analysis came from a VDJ recombination model fitted to out-of-frame rearrangements, and those results were checked against IGoR. A later analysis scored TCR-TCR, TCR-HLA and TCR-CMV co-occurrence with hypergeometric tests, applying a repertoire-size bias correction to TCR pairs. To estimate false discovery rates, a later analysis permuted the HLA or CMV assignments 20 times. In a later analysis, co-occurring TCRs were grouped with DBSCAN, and TCRdist sequence similarity was added when clustering was performed within HLA-allele-positive subsets. Repertoires with fewer than 30,000 or more than 120,000 public chains, plus five repertoires with anomalous nucleotide sharing, were excluded from co-occurrence clustering. This immuneACCESS table, as held by TCRdb, lists in-frame sequences with V and J called but not all clones. Of the missing ones, under half trace to an unresolved V gene in checked studies; the others have no known cause. Clone size and V and J calls were adopted from that table, with D and trimming inferred from the DNA. The sample records 100,000 to 150,000 clones, 77% of which are singletons. Of the sample, roughly 6% falls within the top ten clones.

The data were taken from a study of cytomegalovirus exposure and HLA in healthy donors (dated by TCRdb to 2015 to 2018). Background on the whole study: In an earlier analysis of some 550 of the donors, 276 Gb of sequence data and 90 million to 130 million unique TCR beta sequences from about 179 million T cells were reported. Approximately 330 gigabases of sequencing data and roughly 81 million unique TCR sequences made up an early release that covered around 640 HLA-typed donors. Of the 300 to 500 genotyped donors, 75% to 85% were placed in the genetic ancestry cluster associated with self-reported Caucasian donors. The aim of the study was to test whether cataloging public T cell receptors could identify signatures of past pathogen exposure. The study used immunosequencing to profile the T cell repertoires of approximately 690 subjects and linked those repertoires to cytomegalovirus serostatus. Along with the roughly 710-subject first cohort, a separate validation cohort of over a hundred different subjects was used. The study combined high-throughput TCR immunosequencing, statistical association of individual TCRs with disease status, and machine learning to predict cytomegalovirus infection status. A later analysis re-examined previously published TCR beta repertoires from more than 600 donors and added high-resolution HLA genotyping to investigate patterns of TCR occurrence. Rather than drawing on any new phenotypic data, the later analysis identified candidate immune exposures from TCR beta sequences and the way those sequences occurred across donors. To decide whether each TCR beta V gene segment behaved as functional or pseudogenic, an earlier analysis of some 580 of the donors relied on high-throughput TCR beta sequencing. Donor age, sex, ethnicity and CMV serostatus were compiled alongside the repertoire data. Genome-wide SNP genotypes for about 55% of the roughly 670 donors were used in a later genetic analysis, which treated that subset as a discovery cohort. Every repertoire in the discovery cohort had been generated on one and the same sequencing platform. Both class I and class II loci were covered by HLA typing, at four-digit resolution. The number of donors typed differed by locus, with 629-630 for A, B, C, DRB1 and DQB1, around 560 for DQA1, approximately 580 for DPA1, and around 460 for DPB1. About five DR-DQ haplotypes were treated as single units for association and clustering because of strong linkage in the cohort. Among about 400 genotyped donors of the cohort, an average of about 220,000 unique TCR beta nucleotide sequences was sequenced per donor, of which 15% to 20% were non-productive. What the research found in general, with its limitations: In both the original and validation cohorts, the classifier was reported to diagnose cytomegalovirus status with high specificity and sensitivity. Assigning TCR associations to individual alleles was difficult when HLA alleles, especially DR and DQ, strongly co-occurred. In a later analysis, HLA-associated TCR beta chains showed more clonal expansion and lower generation probabilities than non-associated chains that were equally common. A total of 150 or so TCR beta chains were listed by the study as associated with cytomegalovirus. Because HLA typing was unavailable for some donors at each locus, only the typed subset was used in association tests. At a false discovery rate of 0.05, a later analysis linked 15,000 to 20,000 TCR beta sequences to specific HLA alleles. Because counts were too low, roughly 17 rarely observed V segments, including chromosome 9 orphons, were left out of the earlier analysis of 500 to 650 of the donors. In a later analysis, most CMV-associated TCR beta chains were found to appear HLA-restricted, with HLA associations seemingly driven largely by CMV exposure. V-gene and J-gene trimming of TCR beta chains was associated with a missense DCLRE1C variant in a later genetic analysis, and the association was replicated in an independent cohort. In vitro tests confirmed that a few of the cytomegalovirus-associated TCR beta chains recognize cytomegalovirus antigens. Sequencing depth was assumed to be roughly uniform across donors in the presence/absence analyses, though that assumption may not hold. Most TCR sequences were seen in very few donors, while some public TCRs were found in many individuals. For the cohort, immune exposure information was limited to CMV serostatus. A further reported finding was that TCR beta sequences accurately predicted the HLA-A and HLA-B alleles for most subjects in the first cohort. A cluster of highly shared sequence variants was judged likely to be a technical artifact of the sequencing pipeline. According to a later genetic analysis, donors in an Asian-associated ancestry cluster had fewer N-insertions in productive TCRs than the approximately 650-donor mean. A later analysis found that TCR association rates varied across HLA loci, with DRB1 alleles showing the most associated TCRs and HLA-C alleles the fewest. In a later analysis, several top co-occurrence clusters were reported to appear linked to parvovirus B19, influenza, CMV and Epstein-Barr virus. In an earlier analysis of some 500 of the donors, most TCR beta V segments appeared in productive rearrangements about 87% or about 30% of the time, broadly matching IMGT annotations. Because the 87-base-pair reads could not distinguish some IMGT-functional V segments, including TRBV6-2 and TRBV6-3, those segments were excluded. The authors suggested that the approach could potentially be extended to other disease states and immunological phenotypes. In this cohort, only TCR beta chains were sequenced, and detectable features were limited by the absence of alpha or paired-chain data. Correlated functional status among segregating V segments might reflect linkage disequilibrium, but an unknown experimental factor could not be ruled out.

In total, roughly 710 healthy bone marrow donors made up the cohort. Cohort members were all nominally healthy when sampled, although unrecorded immune exposures were likely present. The donor tested CMV seropositive, placing the donor among the 289 seropositive members of the cohort. Every donor gave a peripheral blood sample, and the peripheral blood mononuclear cells from that sample were used for TCR beta sequencing. The Qiagen DNeasy Blood Extraction Kit was used to extract genomic DNA from the blood cell samples. The CDR3 numbers 15 residues from cysteine through phenylalanine. Left in the record is the CDR3 DNA by itself, 45 bases read in frame from the first base. Reading the germline V gene (reference sequence) gives CDR1 MNHNY and CDR2 SVGAGI. V is reduced by 6 bases and J by 0 bases, leaving a spacing of 12 bases between them.

The sequence was obtained from a man aged 18 to 30 in good health and CMV-seropositive. Material: PBMCs. The chain is assembled from TRBV6-6 and TRBJ1-5; perhaps TRBD1 is the D gene, with 5 bases matching. The CDR3 region has the sequence CASSSAGISNQPQHF. The DNA reads as follows: TGTGCCAGCAGCTCGGCAGGGATTAGCAATCAGCCCCAGCATTTT.